Presented here are 17 T cell receptor beta chains from one specimen sequenced in a study of T cells expressing NK-cell markers. From the 5' RACE reads, TCRdb lists one entry per CDR3 protein and no DNA. The sample features a few hundred thousand distinct CDR3 sequences, with about 3.6% in its top ten. Sequencing input: blood T cells: a sorted CD56 or NKG2C T cell subset, CD4+ or CD8+ T cells, or bulk PBMC T cells (not recorded which). These receptors were collected from a man between 18 and 35 years old in good health.

The V and J genes are TRBV12-3 or TRBV12-4 and TRBJ1-5; TCRdb proposes TRBD1, but this gene call is untestable without DNA. The CDR3 runs 13 residues. This chain's CDR3 is CASGPRRDQPQHF.

The CDR3 protein is CATTQWAKETQYF. This chain joins TRBV7-9 and TRBJ2-5; TCRdb reports TRBD1, a call that lacks DNA to check it against. Germline V lookup: CDR1 SEHNR, CDR2 FQNEAQ (reference sequence). CDR3 size: 13 residues. Based on the CDR3 plus reference TRBV7-9 and TRBJ2-5, the full variable domain is DTGVSQNPRHKITKRGQNVTFRCDPISEHNRLYWYRQTLGQGPEFLTYFQNEAQLEKSRLLSDRFSAERPKGSFSTLEIQRTEQGDSAMYLCATTQWAKETQYFGPGTRLLVL.

The chain is built from TRBV4-1 and TRBJ2-5. This CDR3 spans 15 amino acids. Germline CDR1 is MGHRA and CDR2 is YSYEKL. The chain's CDR3 is CASSQSTRYQETQYF.

This chain connects TRBV29-1 to TRBJ2-5; TCRdb lists TRBD1, though no DNA is available to test this call. CDR3 length: 13 residues. Looked up from germline, CDR1 is SQVTM and CDR2 is ANQGSEA. CDR3 amino acids: CSVKQGLGETQYF.

The rearrangement joins TRBV11-1 to TRBJ2-1; there is no DNA to check the TCRdb D call of TRBD1. The CDR3 loop spans 18 amino acids. Germline V gene lookup returns CDR1 SGHAT and CDR2 FQDESV (reference sequence). The CDR3: CASSSQRGSGRTYNEQFF.

CDR3 in amino acids: CAISENSETQYF. The J gene is TRBJ2-5, the V gene TRBV10-3. This CDR3 contains 12 residues. Germline CDR1 and CDR2: ENHRY and SYGVKD.

This chain uses TRBV3-1 with TRBJ2-2; TCRdb's D call of TRBD2 is untestable without DNA. The germline V gene has CDR1 LGHDT and CDR2 YNNKEL (reference sequence). This CDR3 contains 17 residues. CDR3 loop: CASSQENLAGITGELFF.

V and J are TRBV20-1 and TRBJ2-2; with no DNA, the TCRdb D assignment of TRBD1 cannot be verified. This CDR3 has 13 residues. Germline CDR1 DFQATT, CDR2 SNEGSKA (reference sequence). This chain's CDR3 is CSASDGTTGELFF.

The chain carries TRBV10-3 and TRBJ1-1; absent DNA, TCRdb's TRBD1 call cannot be checked. Germline V gives CDR1 ENHRY, CDR2 SYGVKD. The CDR3 is 12 amino acids. This CDR3 is CAIRSPSAEAFF.

The chain joins TRBV29-1 to TRBJ2-2; absent DNA, TCRdb's TRBD2 call cannot be checked. Germline CDR1 SQVTM, CDR2 ANQGSEA. CDR3 length: 14 amino acids. CDR3 protein: CSVQREANTGELFF.

The rearrangement joins TRBV7-2 to TRBJ2-7; absent DNA, TCRdb's TRBD1 call cannot be checked. In germline, CDR1 is SGHTA, CDR2 FQGNSA. This CDR3 is 16 amino acids long. CDR3: CASSLRRGRGTYEQYF.

The chain has TRBV4-1 and TRBJ2-3; TCRdb's D gene call, TRBD1, goes unchecked for lack of DNA. Looked up from germline, CDR1 is MGHRA and CDR2 is YSYEKL. The CDR3 runs 14 residues. CDR3 amino acids: CASSQDLQGVKQYF.

V gene TRBV10-2 combines with J gene TRBJ2-5; the TCRdb call, TRBD2, lacks DNA for checking. The CDR3 consists of 13 residues. Germline V gives CDR1 WSHSY, CDR2 SAAADI. The CDR3 here is CASSERGGETQYF.

The CDR3 region is CASSELSGSFYNEQFF. This sequence joins TRBV25-1 and TRBJ2-1. This CDR3 spans 16 amino acids. Per germline, CDR1 MGHDK and CDR2 SYGVNS.

The chain combines TRBV18 with TRBJ2-1; TCRdb indicates TRBD1, and absent DNA this call remains unverified. Germline V gene sequence: CDR1 KGHSH, CDR2 LQKENI. The CDR3 extends over 14 amino acids. CDR3 in amino acids: CASSPPDRVDEQFF.

The rearrangement joins TRBV7-9 to TRBJ2-7; TCRdb indicates TRBD1, and absent DNA this call remains unverified. Germline lookup yields CDR1 SEHNR and CDR2 FQNEAQ (reference sequence). The CDR3 totals 13 residues. The chain's CDR3 is CASSLAPVGEQYF. Combining the CDR3 with reference TRBV7-9 and TRBJ2-7 gives the whole variable domain DTGVSQNPRHKITKRGQNVTFRCDPISEHNRLYWYRQTLGQGPEFLTYFQNEAQLEKSRLLSDRFSAERPKGSFSTLEIQRTEQGDSAMYLCASSLAPVGEQYFGPGTRLTVT.

The rearrangement uses TRBV12-3 or TRBV12-4 and TRBJ2-1; TCRdb's assignment of TRBD1 cannot be checked, as there is no DNA. This CDR3 has 12 residues. The CDR3 protein is CASSPAPAEQFF.